Listed here are 15 T cell receptor beta chains from one sample, sequenced in a study of cytomegalovirus exposure and HLA in healthy donors. The PCR employed 60 Vbeta primers together with 13 Jbeta primers. Only in-frame clones appear in the TCRdb table, and some are missing; sequencing was by immunoSEQ multiplex PCR. This sample's table reports about 130,000 clones. Sequencing input: PBMCs. All receptors come from a woman in her sixties or seventies in good health and CMV-seronegative.

V gene TRBV11-1 combines with J gene TRBJ2-1; 10 bases match TRBD1. Germline lookup yields CDR1 SGHAT and CDR2 FQDESV (reference sequence). This CDR3 spans 16 amino acids. With V trimmed by 1 base and J by 7 bases, 7 bases remained unmatched. The CDR3: CASSLDVTGGMNEQFF. The CDR3 DNA is TGTGCCAGCAGCTTAGATGTGACAGGGGGCATGAATGAGCAGTTCTTC.

The chain carries TRBV7-9 and TRBJ1-1; D unclear. The V gene lost 5 bases and the J gene lost 1 base, with 8 bases spanning the gap. The CDR3 consists of 13 residues. Germline V gene lookup returns CDR1 SEHNR and CDR2 FQNEAQ (reference sequence). CDR3 in DNA: TGTGCCAGCAGCCCCCGACAGAACACTGAAGCTTTCTTT. As protein: CASSPRQNTEAFF.

This chain joins TRBV11-3 and TRBJ2-7, with D possibly matching TRBD1 (6 bases). The CDR3 extends over 13 amino acids. Germline-derived CDR1 and CDR2 are SGHNT and YENEEA. Between the trimmed V and J ends, which lost 2 bases and 5 bases, there was a span of 10 bases. The CDR3 sequence is CASSLQGRDEQYF. The DNA of the CDR3 is TGTGCCAGCAGCTTACAGGGGCGCGACGAGCAGTACTTC.

The V and J genes are TRBV2 and TRBJ2-5, with TRBD2 identical over 11 bases. CDR1 is SNHLY, CDR2 FYNNEI, per germline. V shed 6 bases, J shed 2 bases, and the junction held 5 bases outside the gene matches. This CDR3 is 15 amino acids long. As DNA, the CDR3 is TGTGCCAGCAGAGCAAGACTAGCGGGGCAAGAGACCCAGTACTTC. This codes for CASRARLAGQETQYF.

This chain connects TRBV5-1 to TRBJ2-3; 12 bases match TRBD2. The germline V gene has CDR1 SGHRS and CDR2 YFSETQ. J gave up 5 bases and V 2 bases, and 9 bases lay outside the gene matches. The CDR3 consists of 17 residues. The CDR3 bases are TGCGCCAGCAGCTTAGGAGCTCAGACTAGCGGGAGAGATACGCAGTATTTT. This sequence encodes CASSLGAQTSGRDTQYF.

The rearrangement links TRBV14 to TRBJ2-1, with a possible D match to TRBD1 (5 bases). Trimming stripped 1 base from V and 8 bases from J, with 9 bases between. CDR3 size: 13 residues. CDR1 and CDR2 from the germline V gene are SGHDN and FVKESK. The CDR3 spells CASSQGGWDEQFF. The CDR3 coding sequence is TGTGCCAGCAGCCAAGGGGGCTGGGATGAGCAGTTCTTC.

V and J are TRBV5-1 and TRBJ2-7, with TRBD1 matching over 7 bases. The CDR3 covers 12 residues. Germline CDR1 and CDR2: SGHRS and YFSETQ. J gave up 6 bases and V 0 bases, and 0 bases lay outside the gene matches. CDR3 nucleotides: TGCGCCAGCAGCTTGGAGGGGGCCGAGCAGTACTTC. Its protein product is CASSLEGAEQYF.

The chain carries TRBV6-1 and TRBJ1-1; no definite D call. Per the germline V gene, CDR1 is MNHNS and CDR2 is SASEGT. Trimming stripped 2 bases from V and 7 bases from J, with 11 bases between. The CDR3 runs 13 residues. The CDR3 DNA is TGTGCCAGCAGTGAACAACGACACCTTGAAGCTTTCTTT. Protein product: CASSEQRHLEAFF.

This chain links TRBV27 with TRBJ1-1; 9 nucleotides line up with TRBD1. Germline loops: CDR1 MNHEY, CDR2 SMNVEV (reference sequence). Trimming removed 7 bases from V and 5 bases from J; junction bases left unmatched: 8. The CDR3 length is 14 residues. CDR3 sequence reads: CASKPTGGITEAFF. The CDR3 DNA reads TGTGCCAGCAAGCCGACAGGGGGGATTACTGAAGCTTTCTTT.

The V and J genes are TRBV11-3 and TRBJ1-3; D call uncertain. The CDR3 contains 14 residues. With 5 bases removed from V and 0 bases from J, the gap between germline ends came to 8 bases. The germline CDR1 and CDR2 sequences are SGHNT and YENEEA. Here the CDR3 DNA reads TGTGCCAGCAGCGCACAGAGCTCTGGAAACACCATATATTTT. Its translation is CASSAQSSGNTIYF.

The chain carries TRBV5-1 and TRBJ2-2; TRBD2 might be the D (6 bases). Per germline, CDR1 SGHRS and CDR2 YFSETQ. The CDR3 spans 15 residues. Trimming left V 4 bases short and J 0 bases short, with 10 bases between. CDR3 loop: CASSLALSNTGELFF. CDR3 nucleotides: TGCGCCAGCAGCCTAGCGCTCTCGAACACCGGGGAGCTGTTTTTT.

The chain carries TRBV28 and TRBJ1-5, with no clear D. The V gene's germline CDR1 is MDHEN and CDR2 SYDVKM. This CDR3 is built from 15 residues. V lost 3 bases to trimming and J lost 8 bases, with 17 bases between them. CDR3 protein: CASSFFGRTGEPQHF. The CDR3 bases are TGTGCCAGCAGTTTTTTTGGGAGGACTGGGGAGCCCCAGCATTTT.

J is TRBJ2-7 and V is TRBV28; 7 bases agree with TRBD1. The CDR3 runs to 14 residues. Germline V lookup: CDR1 MDHEN, CDR2 SYDVKM. The trim removed 5 bases at V and 7 bases at J, leaving 11 bases unmatched. In DNA, the CDR3 is TGTGCCAGCAGTACCCAAGACAGGGTCGGGGAGCAGTACTTC. Protein product: CASSTQDRVGEQYF.

V usage is TRBV6-6 and J usage is TRBJ1-2, with D unresolved. The CDR3 totals 13 residues. Germline CDR1 reads MNHNY; CDR2 reads SVGAGI (reference sequence). Deletions cut 0 bases from V and 8 bases from J, with 10 bases between. This CDR3 reads CASSYSSTRGYTF. The CDR3 DNA reads as TGTGCCAGCAGTTACTCCTCCACGAGAGGCTACACCTTC.

The rearrangement links TRBV2 to TRBJ2-5; a weak D match, TRBD1 (6 bases). With the DNA end fitting TRBJ2-7 better, the J assignment may be wrong. Germline V gene data show CDR1 as SNHLY and CDR2 as FYNNEI. This CDR3 has 14 residues. Here the CDR3 reads CASSEANNRDEQYF. Written as DNA, the CDR3 is TGTGCCAGCAGTGAAGCTAATAACAGGGACGAGCAGTACTTC.